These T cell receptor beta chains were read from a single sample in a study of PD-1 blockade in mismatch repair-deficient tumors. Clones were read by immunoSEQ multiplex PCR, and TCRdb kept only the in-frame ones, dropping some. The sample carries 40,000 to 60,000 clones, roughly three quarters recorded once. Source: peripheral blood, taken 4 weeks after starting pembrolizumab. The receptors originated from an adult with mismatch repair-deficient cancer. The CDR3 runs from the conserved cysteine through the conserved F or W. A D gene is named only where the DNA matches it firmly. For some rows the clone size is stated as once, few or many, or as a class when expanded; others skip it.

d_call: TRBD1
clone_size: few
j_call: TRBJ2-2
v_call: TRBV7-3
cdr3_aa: CASSIDTGGRNTGELFF
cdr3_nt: TGTGCCAGCAGCATAGATACAGGGGGGAGGAACACCGGGGAGCTGTTTTTT

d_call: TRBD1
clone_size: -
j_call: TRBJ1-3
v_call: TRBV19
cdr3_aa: CASSTTGYSGNTIYF
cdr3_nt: TGTGCCAGTAGCACGACAGGGTACTCTGGAAACACCATATATTTT

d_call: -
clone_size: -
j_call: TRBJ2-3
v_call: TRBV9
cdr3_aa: CASSGGVLSTDTQYF
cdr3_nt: TGTGCCAGCAGCGGGGGGGTTCTTAGCACAGATACGCAGTATTTT

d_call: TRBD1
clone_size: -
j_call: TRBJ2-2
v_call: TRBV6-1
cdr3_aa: CASSVQGASGELFF
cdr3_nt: TGTGCCAGCAGTGTACAGGGGGCATCCGGGGAGCTGTTTTTT

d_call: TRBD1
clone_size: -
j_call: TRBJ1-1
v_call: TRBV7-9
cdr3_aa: CANSPPWTGLVTEAFF
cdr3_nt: TGTGCCAACAGCCCTCCCTGGACAGGGCTGGTCACTGAAGCTTTCTTT

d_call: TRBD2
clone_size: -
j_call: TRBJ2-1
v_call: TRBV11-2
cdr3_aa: CASSPLTSGRSSYNEQFF
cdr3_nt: TGTGCCAGCAGCCCGCTGACTAGCGGGAGGAGCTCCTACAATGAGCAGTTCTTC

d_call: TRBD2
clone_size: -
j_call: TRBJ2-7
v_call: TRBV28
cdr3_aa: CASSVAGSTYYEQYF
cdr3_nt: TGTGCCAGCAGTGTAGCGGGTAGCACATACTACGAGCAGTACTTC

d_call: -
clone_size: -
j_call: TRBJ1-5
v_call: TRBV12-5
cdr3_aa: CASASGGVGPRPQHF
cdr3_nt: TGTGCTAGTGCCTCTGGTGGGGTGGGGCCCCGGCCCCAGCATTTT

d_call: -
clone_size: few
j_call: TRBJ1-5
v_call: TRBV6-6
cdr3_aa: CASSYEDLRNQPQHF
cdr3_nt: TGTGCCAGCAGTTACGAGGATTTGCGGAATCAGCCCCAGCATTTT

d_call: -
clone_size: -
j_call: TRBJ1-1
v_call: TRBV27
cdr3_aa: CASSTAGVGTEAFF
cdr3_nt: TGTGCCAGCAGTACAGCAGGGGTGGGCACTGAAGCTTTCTTT

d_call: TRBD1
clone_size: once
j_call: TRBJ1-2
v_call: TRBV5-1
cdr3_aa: CASSADTGGRNGYTF
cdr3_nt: TGCGCCAGCAGCGCCGATACAGGGGGCAGGAATGGCTACACCTTC

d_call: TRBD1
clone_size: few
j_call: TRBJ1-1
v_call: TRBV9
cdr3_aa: CASSQGQGGTEAFF
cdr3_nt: TGTGCCAGCAGCCAGGGACAGGGCGGCACTGAAGCTTTCTTT

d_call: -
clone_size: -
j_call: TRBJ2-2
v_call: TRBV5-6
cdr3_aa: CASSLGWMQGAYTGELFF
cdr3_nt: TGTGCCAGCAGCTTGGGTTGGATGCAGGGCGCCTACACCGGGGAGCTGTTTTTT

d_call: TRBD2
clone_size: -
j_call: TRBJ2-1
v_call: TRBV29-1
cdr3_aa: CSAKTSGSYNEQFF
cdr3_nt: TGCAGCGCCAAGACTAGCGGGAGCTACAATGAGCAGTTCTTC

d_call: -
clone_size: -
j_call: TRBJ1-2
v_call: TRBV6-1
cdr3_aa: CASSEYYGYTF
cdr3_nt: TGTGCCAGCAGTGAATACTATGGCTACACCTTC

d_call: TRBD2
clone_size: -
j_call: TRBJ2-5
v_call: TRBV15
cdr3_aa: CATSTLSRGRGETQYF
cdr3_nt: TGTGCCACCAGCACTTTGTCCAGAGGGAGGGGAGAGACCCAGTACTTC

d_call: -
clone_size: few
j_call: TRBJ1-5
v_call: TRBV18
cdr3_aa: CASSSTREPQHF
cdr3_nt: TGTGCCAGCTCATCGACAAGGGAGCCCCAGCATTTT

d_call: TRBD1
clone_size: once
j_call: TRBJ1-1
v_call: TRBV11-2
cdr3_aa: CASSRGTGLMNTEAFF
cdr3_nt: TGTGCCAGCAGCCGCGGGACAGGGCTTATGAACACTGAAGCTTTCTTT

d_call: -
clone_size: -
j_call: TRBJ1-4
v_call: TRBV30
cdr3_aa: CACAREPTNEKLFF
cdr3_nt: TGTGCCTGTGCTAGGGAGCCAACTAATGAAAAACTGTTTTTT

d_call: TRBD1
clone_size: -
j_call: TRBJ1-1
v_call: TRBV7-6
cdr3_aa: CASSFPQGEAFF
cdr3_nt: TGTGCCAGCAGCTTCCCACAGGGGGAAGCTTTCTTT

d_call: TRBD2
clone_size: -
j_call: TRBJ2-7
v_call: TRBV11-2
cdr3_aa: CASSPGTKVSEQYF
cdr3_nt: TGTGCCAGCAGCCCCGGGACTAAGGTTTCCGAGCAGTACTTC

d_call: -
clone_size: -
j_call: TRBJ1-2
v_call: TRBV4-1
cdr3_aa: CASSRYPGVNYGYTF
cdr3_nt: TGCGCCAGCAGCCGTTACCCGGGGGTAAACTATGGCTACACCTTC

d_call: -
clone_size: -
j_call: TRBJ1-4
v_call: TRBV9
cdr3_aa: CASSVVAWEQNEKLFF
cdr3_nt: TGTGCCAGCAGCGTAGTTGCCTGGGAGCAAAATGAAAAACTGTTTTTT

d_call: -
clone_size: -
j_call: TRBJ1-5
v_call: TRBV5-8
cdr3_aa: CASSSGSNQPQHF
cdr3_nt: TGTGCCAGCAGCTCCGGGAGCAATCAGCCCCAGCATTTT

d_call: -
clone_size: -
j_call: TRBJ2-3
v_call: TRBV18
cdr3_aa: CASSRPSTDTQYF
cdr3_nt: TGTGCCAGCTCACGACCTAGCACAGATACGCAGTATTTT

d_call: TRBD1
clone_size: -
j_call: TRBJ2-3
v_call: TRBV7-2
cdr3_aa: CASSLTGTTQYF
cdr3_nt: TGTGCCAGCAGCTTGACAGGGACCACGCAGTATTTT

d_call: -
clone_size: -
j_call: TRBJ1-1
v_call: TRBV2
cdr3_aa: CASSEVENTEAFF
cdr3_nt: TGTGCCAGCAGTGAAGTGGAGAACACTGAAGCTTTCTTT

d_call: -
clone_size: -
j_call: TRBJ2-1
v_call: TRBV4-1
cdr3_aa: CASSLSREASYNEQFF
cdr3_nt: TGCGCCAGCAGCCTAAGCCGGGAAGCCTCCTACAATGAGCAGTTCTTC

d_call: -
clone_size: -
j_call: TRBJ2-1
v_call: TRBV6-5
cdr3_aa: CASSYESGPYNEQFF
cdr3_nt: TGTGCCAGCAGTTACGAGTCGGGCCCCTACAATGAGCAGTTCTTC

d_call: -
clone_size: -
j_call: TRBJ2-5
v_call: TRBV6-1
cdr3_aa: CASSDSQGKGETQYF
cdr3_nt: TGTGCCAGCAGTGATTCCCAGGGTAAGGGTGAGACCCAGTACTTC

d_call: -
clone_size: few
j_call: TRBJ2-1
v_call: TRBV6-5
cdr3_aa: CASSSGQYNEQFF
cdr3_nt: TGTGCCAGCAGCTCTGGACAGTACAATGAGCAGTTCTTC

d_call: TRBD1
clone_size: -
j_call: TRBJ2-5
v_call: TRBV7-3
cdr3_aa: CASSLNPGTGKETQYF
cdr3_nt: TGTGCCAGCAGCTTAAATCCCGGGACAGGGAAAGAGACCCAGTACTTC

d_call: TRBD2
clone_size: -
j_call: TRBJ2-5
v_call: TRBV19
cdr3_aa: CASSGRSGRGTQYF
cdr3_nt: TGTGCCAGTAGTGGGAGAAGCGGGAGGGGGACCCAGTACTTC

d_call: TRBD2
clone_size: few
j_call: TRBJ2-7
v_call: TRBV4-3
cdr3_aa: CASSQDATSGSEQYF
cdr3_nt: TGCGCCAGCAGCCAAGATGCGACTAGCGGGAGCGAGCAGTACTTC

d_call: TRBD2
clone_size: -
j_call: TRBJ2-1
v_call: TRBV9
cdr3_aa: CASSATGSGSKNEQFF
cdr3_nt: TGTGCCAGCAGCGCGACAGGAAGCGGGAGTAAAAATGAGCAGTTCTTC

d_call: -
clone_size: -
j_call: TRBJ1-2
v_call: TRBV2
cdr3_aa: CASSDAKGLFYGYTF
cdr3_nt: TGTGCCAGCAGTGACGCTAAGGGCCTATTCTATGGCTACACCTTC

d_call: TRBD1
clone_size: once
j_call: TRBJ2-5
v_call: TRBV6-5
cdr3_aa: CASSYVTGGQETQYF
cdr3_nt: TGTGCCAGCAGTTACGTGACAGGGGGCCAAGAGACCCAGTACTTC

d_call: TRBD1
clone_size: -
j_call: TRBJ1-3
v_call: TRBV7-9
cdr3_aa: CASSNRDRPTLDNTIYF
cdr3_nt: TGTGCCAGCAGCAACCGGGACAGACCAACTTTGGACAACACCATATATTTT

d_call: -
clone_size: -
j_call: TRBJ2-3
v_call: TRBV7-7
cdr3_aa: CASSLDPYGTDTQYF
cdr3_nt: TGTGCTAGCAGCTTAGATCCATACGGGACAGATACGCAGTATTTT

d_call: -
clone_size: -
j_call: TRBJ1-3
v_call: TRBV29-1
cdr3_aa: CSVEDRRGSQMLPWGNTIYF
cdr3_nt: TGCAGCGTTGAAGATCGAAGGGGCAGCCAGATGCTCCCCTGGGGAAACACCATATATTTT

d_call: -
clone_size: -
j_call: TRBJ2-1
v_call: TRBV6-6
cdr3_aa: CASSYPAGQDEQFF
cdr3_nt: TGTGCCAGCAGTTATCCAGCGGGACAGGATGAGCAGTTCTTC

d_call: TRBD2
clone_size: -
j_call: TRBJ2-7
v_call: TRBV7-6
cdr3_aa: CASSLALTSGRVDEQYF
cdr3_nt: TGTGCCAGCAGCTTAGCCCTGACTAGCGGGAGGGTCGACGAGCAGTACTTC

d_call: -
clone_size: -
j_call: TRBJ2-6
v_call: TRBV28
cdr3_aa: CASSLSSGANVLTF
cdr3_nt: TGTGCCAGCAGTCTCTCGTCTGGGGCCAACGTCCTGACTTTC

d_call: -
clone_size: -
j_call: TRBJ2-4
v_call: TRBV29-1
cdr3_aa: CSVGRSNIQYF
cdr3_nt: TGCAGCGTTGGGCGGTCGAACATTCAGTACTTC

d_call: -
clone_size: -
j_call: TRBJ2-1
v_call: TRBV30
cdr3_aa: CAWIKGRGNEQFF
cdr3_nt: TGTGCCTGGATCAAGGGAAGGGGGAATGAGCAGTTCTTC

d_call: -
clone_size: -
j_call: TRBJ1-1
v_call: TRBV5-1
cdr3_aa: CASSLGDGMGTEAFF
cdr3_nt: TGCGCCAGCAGCCTAGGAGACGGTATGGGGACTGAAGCTTTCTTT

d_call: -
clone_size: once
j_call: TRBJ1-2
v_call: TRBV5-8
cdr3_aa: CASSEGRVFYGYTF
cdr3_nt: TGTGCCAGCAGCGAGGGTCGGGTATTCTATGGCTACACCTTC

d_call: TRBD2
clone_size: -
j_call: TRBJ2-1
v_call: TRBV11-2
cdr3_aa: CASSFKTSDYNEQFF
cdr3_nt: TGTGCCAGCAGCTTTAAAACTAGCGATTACAATGAGCAGTTCTTC

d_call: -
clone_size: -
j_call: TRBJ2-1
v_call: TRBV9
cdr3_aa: CASSVSLSYNEQFF
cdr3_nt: TGTGCCAGCAGCGTCTCCCTGTCCTACAATGAGCAGTTCTTC

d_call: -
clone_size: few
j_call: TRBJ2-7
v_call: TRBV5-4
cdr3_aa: CASSLELGTYEQYF
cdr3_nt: TGTGCCAGCAGCTTGGAGTTAGGGACCTACGAGCAGTACTTC

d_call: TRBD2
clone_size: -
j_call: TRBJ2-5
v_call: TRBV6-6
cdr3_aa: CASSVRGGQETQYF
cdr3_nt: TGTGCCAGCAGTGTGCGCGGGGGACAAGAGACCCAGTACTTC

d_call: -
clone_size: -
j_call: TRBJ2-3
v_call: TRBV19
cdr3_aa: CASSMLGSDTQYF
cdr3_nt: TGTGCCAGTAGTATGCTGGGGTCAGATACGCAGTATTTT

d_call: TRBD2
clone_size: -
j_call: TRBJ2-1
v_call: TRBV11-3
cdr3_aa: CASKPGLAGAGYNEQFF
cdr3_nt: TGTGCCAGCAAACCGGGACTAGCGGGAGCGGGCTACAATGAGCAGTTCTTC

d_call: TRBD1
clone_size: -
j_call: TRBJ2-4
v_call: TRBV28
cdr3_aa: CASSPPGQGDIQYF
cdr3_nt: TGTGCCAGCAGTCCACCGGGACAGGGAGACATTCAGTACTTC

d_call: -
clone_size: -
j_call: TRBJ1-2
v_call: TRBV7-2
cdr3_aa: CASSFEVRGYTF
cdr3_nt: TGTGCCAGCAGCTTTGAGGTGCGCGGCTACACCTTC

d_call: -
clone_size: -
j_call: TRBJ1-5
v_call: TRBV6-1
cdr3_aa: CASSEGGENQPQHF
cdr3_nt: TGTGCCAGCAGTGAAGGAGGGGAAAATCAGCCCCAGCATTTT

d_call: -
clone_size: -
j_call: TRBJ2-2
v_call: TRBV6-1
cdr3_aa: CASSEGGDQGSGELFF
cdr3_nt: TGTGCCAGCAGTGAAGGGGGGGACCAGGGTTCCGGGGAGCTGTTTTTT

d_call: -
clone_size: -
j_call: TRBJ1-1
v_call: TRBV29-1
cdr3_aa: CSVDTGGNTEAFF
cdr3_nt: TGCAGCGTTGATACGGGGGGGAACACTGAAGCTTTCTTT

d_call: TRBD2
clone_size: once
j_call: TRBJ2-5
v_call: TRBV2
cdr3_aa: CASSPGTSGRNTWYF
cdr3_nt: TGTGCCAGCAGTCCCGGGACTAGCGGGAGGAACACCTGGTACTTC